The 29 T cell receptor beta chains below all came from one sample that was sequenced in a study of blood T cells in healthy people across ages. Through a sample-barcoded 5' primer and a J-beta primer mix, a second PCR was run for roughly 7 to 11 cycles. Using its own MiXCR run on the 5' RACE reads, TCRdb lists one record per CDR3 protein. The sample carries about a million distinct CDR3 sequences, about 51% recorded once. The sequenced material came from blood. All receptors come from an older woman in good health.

The CDR3 DNA reads as TGTGCCACCAGTGATAGGCGCTCTGGGGCCAACGTCCTGACTTTC. It specifies CATSDRRSGANVLTF. The chain combines TRBV24-1 with TRBJ2-6, with unresolved D. Trimming removed 3 bases at V and 0 bases at J, with 5 bases between. Germline V CDR1 and CDR2: KGHDR, SFDVKD. The CDR3 sequence is 15 residues long.

In nucleotides, the CDR3 is TGCGCCAGCAGCCAAGATCCCCGGGGCGCATCCGGGGGGTACCAAGAGACCCAGTACTTC. Translation gives CASSQDPRGASGGYQETQYF. The rearrangement links TRBV4-3 to TRBJ2-5, with 7 bases lining up with TRBD2. The CDR3 is 20 residues long. Germline trimming cut 0 bases from V and 0 bases from J; bases unmatched to any gene: 16. Germline V gene sequence: CDR1 LGHNA, CDR2 YSLEER.

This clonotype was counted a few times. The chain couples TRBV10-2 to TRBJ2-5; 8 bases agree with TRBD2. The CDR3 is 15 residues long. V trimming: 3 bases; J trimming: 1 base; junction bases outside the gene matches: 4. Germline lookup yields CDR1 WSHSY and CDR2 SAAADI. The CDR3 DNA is TGCGCCAGCAGTGACCTGGGACTAGTCCAAGAGACCCAGTACTTC. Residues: CASSDLGLVQETQYF.

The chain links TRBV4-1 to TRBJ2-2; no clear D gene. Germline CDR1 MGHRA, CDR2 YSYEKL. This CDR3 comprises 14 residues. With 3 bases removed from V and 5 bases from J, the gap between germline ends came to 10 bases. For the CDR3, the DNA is TGCGCCAGCAGCCACGGAAGATTGACCGGGGAGCTGTTTTTT. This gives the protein CASSHGRLTGELFF.

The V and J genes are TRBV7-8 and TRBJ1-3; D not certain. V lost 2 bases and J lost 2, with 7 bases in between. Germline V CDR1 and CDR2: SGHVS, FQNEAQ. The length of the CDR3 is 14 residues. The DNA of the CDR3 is TGTGCCAGCAGCTTACATGGGCCTGGAAACACCATATATTTT. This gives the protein CASSLHGPGNTIYF.

CDR3 nucleotide sequence: TGTGCCAGCAGTCATCGACAGGGGACCTATGGCTACACCTTC. Translation gives CASSHRQGTYGYTF. This chain uses TRBV6-6 with TRBJ1-2; 8 bases are a match to TRBD1. After removal of 5 bases from V and 4 bases from J, the junction contained 6 bases not matched to a gene. The germline CDR1 and CDR2 sequences are MNHNY and SVGAGI (reference sequence). The CDR3 has 14 amino acids.

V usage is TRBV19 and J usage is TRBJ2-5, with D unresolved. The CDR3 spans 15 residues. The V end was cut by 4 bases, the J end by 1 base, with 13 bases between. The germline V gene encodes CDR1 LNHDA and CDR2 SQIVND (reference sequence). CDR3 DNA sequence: TGTGCCAGTAGTACTTACGAGAGTATCCAAGAGACCCAGTACTTC. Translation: CASSTYESIQETQYF.

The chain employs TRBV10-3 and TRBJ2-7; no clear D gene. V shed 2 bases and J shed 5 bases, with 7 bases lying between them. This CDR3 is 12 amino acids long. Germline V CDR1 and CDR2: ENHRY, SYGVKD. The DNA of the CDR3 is TGTGCCATCAGTGAGCGGGCCCACGAGCAGTACTTC. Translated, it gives CAISERAHEQYF.

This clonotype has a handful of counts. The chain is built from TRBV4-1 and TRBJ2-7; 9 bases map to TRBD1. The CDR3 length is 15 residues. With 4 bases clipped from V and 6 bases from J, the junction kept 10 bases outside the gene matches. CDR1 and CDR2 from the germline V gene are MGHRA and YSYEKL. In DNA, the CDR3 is TGCGCCAGCAGCCTGGCGGGGACAGGGTTCTCCGAGCAGTACTTC. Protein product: CASSLAGTGFSEQYF.

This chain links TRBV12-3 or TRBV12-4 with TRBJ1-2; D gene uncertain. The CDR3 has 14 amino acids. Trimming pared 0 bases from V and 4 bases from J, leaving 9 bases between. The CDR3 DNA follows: TGTGCCAGCAGTTTAGCACAGCTCTCCTATGGCTACACCTTC. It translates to CASSLAQLSYGYTF.

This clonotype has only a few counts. CDR3 bases: TGCAGTCAATTCACGGCGGGGGCCTACAATGAGCAGTACTTC. Translated: CSQFTAGAYNEQYF. This chain joins TRBV20-1 and TRBJ2-5; D might be TRBD2 (7 bases). The CDR3 totals 14 residues. V shed 8 bases and J shed 11 bases, with 27 bases lying between them. The V gene's germline CDR1 is DFQATT and CDR2 SNEGSKA (reference sequence).

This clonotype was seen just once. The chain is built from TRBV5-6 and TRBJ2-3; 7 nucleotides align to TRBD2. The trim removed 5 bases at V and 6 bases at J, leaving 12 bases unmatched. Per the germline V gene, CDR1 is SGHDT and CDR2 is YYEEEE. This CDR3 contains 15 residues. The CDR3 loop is CASSFLAGVGDTQYF. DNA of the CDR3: TGTGCCAGCAGTTTCTTGGCGGGAGTCGGTGATACGCAGTATTTT.

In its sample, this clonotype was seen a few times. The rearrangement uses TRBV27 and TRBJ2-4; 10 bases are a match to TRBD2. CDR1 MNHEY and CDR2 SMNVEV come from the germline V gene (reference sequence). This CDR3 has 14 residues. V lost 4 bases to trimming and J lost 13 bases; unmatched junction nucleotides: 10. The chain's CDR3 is CASSYSGRAREQYF. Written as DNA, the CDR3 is TGTGCCAGCAGTTACAGCGGGAGGGCGAGAGAGCAGTACTTC.

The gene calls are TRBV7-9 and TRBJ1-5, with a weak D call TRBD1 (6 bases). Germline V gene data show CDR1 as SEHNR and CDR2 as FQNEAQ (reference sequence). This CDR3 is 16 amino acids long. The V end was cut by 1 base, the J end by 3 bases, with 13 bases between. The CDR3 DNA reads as TGTGCCAGCAGCTTAGGGGGAGGGGGGGACAATCAGCCCCAGCATTTT. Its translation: CASSLGGGGDNQPQHF.

The CDR3 coding sequence is TGTGCCAGCAGTTTATGGGGGGGACAGCTAACTAATCAGCCCCAGCATTTT. It yields the protein CASSLWGGQLTNQPQHF. V gene TRBV28 combines with J gene TRBJ1-5; 7 bases are a match to TRBD1. CDR1 and CDR2 from the germline V gene are MDHEN and SYDVKM. The CDR3 has 17 residues. J lost 4 bases, V lost 0 bases, and 9 bases had no gene match.

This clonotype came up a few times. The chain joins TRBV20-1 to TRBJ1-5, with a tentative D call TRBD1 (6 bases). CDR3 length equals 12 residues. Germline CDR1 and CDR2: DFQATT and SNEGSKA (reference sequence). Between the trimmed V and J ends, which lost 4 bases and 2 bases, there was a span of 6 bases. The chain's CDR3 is CSATGGNQPQHF. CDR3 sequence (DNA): TGCAGTGCTACAGGGGGCAATCAGCCCCAGCATTTT.

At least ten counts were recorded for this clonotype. The CDR3 DNA is TGTGCCAGCAGCCCCCAGGGGCGGAATGAGCAGTTCTTC. Its translation: CASSPQGRNEQFF. V gene TRBV7-3 combines with J gene TRBJ2-1; TRBD1 might be the D (6 bases). CDR3 length: 13 residues. The ends were cut back, 5 bases at V and 7 bases at J, with 12 bases in the middle. Germline V lookup: CDR1 SGHTA, CDR2 FQGTGA.

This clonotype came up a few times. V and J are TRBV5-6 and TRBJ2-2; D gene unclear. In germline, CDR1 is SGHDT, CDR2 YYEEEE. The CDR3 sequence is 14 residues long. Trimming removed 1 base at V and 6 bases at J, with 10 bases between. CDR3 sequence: CASSLLEWAGELFF. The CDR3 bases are TGTGCCAGCAGCTTGTTGGAGTGGGCCGGGGAGCTGTTTTTT.

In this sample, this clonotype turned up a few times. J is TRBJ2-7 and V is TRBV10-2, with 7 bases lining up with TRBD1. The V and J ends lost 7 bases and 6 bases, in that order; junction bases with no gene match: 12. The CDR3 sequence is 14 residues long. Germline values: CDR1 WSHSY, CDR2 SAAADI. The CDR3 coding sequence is TGCGCCAGCAACCCACAGGGGTTTAGCTTCGAGCAGTACTTC. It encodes CASNPQGFSFEQYF.

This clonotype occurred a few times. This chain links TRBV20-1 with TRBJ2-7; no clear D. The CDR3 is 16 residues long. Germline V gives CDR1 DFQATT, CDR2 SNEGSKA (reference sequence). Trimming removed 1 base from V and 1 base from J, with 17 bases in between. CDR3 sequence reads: CSARGSGSGPSYEQYF. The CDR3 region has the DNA TGCAGTGCTAGAGGGTCCGGCTCCGGGCCTTCCTACGAGCAGTACTTC.

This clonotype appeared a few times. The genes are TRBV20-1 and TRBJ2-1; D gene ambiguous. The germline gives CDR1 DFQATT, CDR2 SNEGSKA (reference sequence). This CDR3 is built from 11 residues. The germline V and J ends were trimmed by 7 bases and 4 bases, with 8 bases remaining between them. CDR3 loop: CSVGRYNEQFF. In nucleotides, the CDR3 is TGCAGTGTCGGACGGTACAATGAGCAGTTCTTC.

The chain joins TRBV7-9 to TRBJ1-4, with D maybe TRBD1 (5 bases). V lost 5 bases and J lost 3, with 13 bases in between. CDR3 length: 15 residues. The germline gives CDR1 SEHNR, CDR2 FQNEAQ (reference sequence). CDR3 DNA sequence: TGTGCCAGCAGCCTCGCCAGGGCACCTAATGAAAAACTGTTTTTT. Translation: CASSLARAPNEKLFF.

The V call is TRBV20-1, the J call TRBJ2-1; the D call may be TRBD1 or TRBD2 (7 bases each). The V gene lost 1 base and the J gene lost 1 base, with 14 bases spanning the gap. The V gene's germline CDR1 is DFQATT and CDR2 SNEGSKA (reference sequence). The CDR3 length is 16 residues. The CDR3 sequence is CSARGARGGSYNEQFF. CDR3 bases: TGCAGTGCTAGAGGGGCCAGGGGGGGATCCTACAATGAGCAGTTCTTC.

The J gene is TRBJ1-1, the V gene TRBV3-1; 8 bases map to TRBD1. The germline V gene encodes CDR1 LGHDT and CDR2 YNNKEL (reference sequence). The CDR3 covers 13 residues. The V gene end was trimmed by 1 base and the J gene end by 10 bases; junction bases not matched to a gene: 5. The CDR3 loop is CASSQGDRQRAFF. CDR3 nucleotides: TGTGCCAGCAGCCAAGGGGACAGGCAAAGAGCTTTCTTT. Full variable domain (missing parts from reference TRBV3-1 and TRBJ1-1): DTAVSQTPKYLVTQMGNDKSIKCEQNLGHDTMYWYKQDSKKFLKIMFSYNNKELIINETVPNRFSPKSPDKAHLNLHINSLELGDSAVYFCASSQGDRQRAFFGQGTRLTVV.

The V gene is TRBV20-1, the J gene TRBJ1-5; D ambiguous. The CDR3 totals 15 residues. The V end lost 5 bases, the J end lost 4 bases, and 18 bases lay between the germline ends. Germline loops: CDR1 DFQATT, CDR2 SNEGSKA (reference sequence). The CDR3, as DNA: TGCAGTGCTCACAACCGACTGAATCGTAATCAGCCCCAGCATTTT. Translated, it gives CSAHNRLNRNQPQHF.

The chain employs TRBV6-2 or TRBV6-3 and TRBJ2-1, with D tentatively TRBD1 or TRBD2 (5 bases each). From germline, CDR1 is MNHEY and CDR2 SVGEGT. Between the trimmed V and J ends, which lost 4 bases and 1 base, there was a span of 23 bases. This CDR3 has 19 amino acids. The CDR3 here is CASSFRGSDYRSSYNEQFF. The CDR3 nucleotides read TGTGCCAGCAGTTTTCGTGGAAGCGACTACAGGTCATCCTACAATGAGCAGTTCTTC.

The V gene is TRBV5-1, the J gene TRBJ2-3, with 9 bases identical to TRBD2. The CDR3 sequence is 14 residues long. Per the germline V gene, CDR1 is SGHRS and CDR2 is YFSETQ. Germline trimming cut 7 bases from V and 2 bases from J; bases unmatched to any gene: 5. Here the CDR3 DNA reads TGCGCCAGCGGTAGACTAGCGGCCACAGATACGCAGTATTTT. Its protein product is CASGRLAATDTQYF.

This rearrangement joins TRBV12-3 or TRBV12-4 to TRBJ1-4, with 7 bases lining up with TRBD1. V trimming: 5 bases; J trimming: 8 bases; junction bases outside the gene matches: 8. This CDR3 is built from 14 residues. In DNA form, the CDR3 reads TGTGCCAGCAGTACCGACAGGGTGAGGGAAAAACTGTTTTTT. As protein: CASSTDRVREKLFF.

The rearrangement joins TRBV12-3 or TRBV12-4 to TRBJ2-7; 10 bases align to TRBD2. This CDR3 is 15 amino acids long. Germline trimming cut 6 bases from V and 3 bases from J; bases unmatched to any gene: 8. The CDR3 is CASRLAGSDFYEQYF. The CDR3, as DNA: TGTGCCAGCAGACTAGCGGGATCGGATTTCTACGAGCAGTACTTC.